This T cell receptor beta chain was sequenced during a study of molecular identifiers for immune sequencing clone quantification. Methods described previously, with TCR primers listed, were used for bulk TCR libraries. MiXCR, run by TCRdb on the PCR reads, gives a single entry per CDR3 protein. The sample includes 490,000 or so distinct CDR3 sequences, about 22% seen only once; the top ten take 0.65% to 0.95%. The CDR3 covers 14 residues. V lost 3 bases and J 1 base, leaving 9 bases between the germline ends. Germline V lookup: CDR1 SEHNR, CDR2 FQNEAQ (reference sequence). This clonotype was seen at least ten times. Its antigen is unknown. Whole-study results and caveats: Jurkat TCR RNA spiked in from one cell (amid 950,000 to 1,000,000 naive cells) was reportedly detectable.

The gene calls are TRBV7-9 and TRBJ2-5; D gene unclear. The receptor was isolated from a human donor in good health. Some libraries in this study had Jurkat cell RNA spiked in. The specimen was naive CD8+ T cells from blood, with Jurkat cell RNA spiked in. Stated subset: FACS-sorted CD8+CD4-CCR7+CD45RA+ naive T cells. DNA of the CDR3: TGTGCCAGCAGCTTTGAGAAATCCCAAGAGACCCAGTACTTC. It is translated as CASSFEKSQETQYF.